The source of this T cell receptor beta chain is a study of identical twins. Remarks on this clonotype: Its specificity is unknown.

This CDR3 has 12 amino acids. V was shortened by 8 bases and J by 5 bases, with 13 bases between the two germline ends. The germline gives CDR1 MDHEN, CDR2 SYDVKM. A universal primer site was created by template switching, with the cDNA bearing unique molecular identifiers. A single record per CDR3 protein comes from TCRdb applying MiXCR to the 5' RACE reads. Here the sample spans about 450,000 distinct CDR3 sequences, approximately 17% being singletons. Study-level results: Invariant populations such as MAIT and iNKT cells could partly muddle zero-insertion analyses.

No donor was unhealthy or non-Caucasian. The receptor's source is a man aged 45-60 years in good health. The sample was naive T cells sorted from blood. V gene TRBV28 combines with J gene TRBJ2-7; D unclear. The chain's CDR3 is CASQEEKDEQYF. In nucleotides, the CDR3 is TGTGCCAGCCAAGAGGAAAAGGACGAGCAGTACTTC.